There are a few counts of the clone carrying this TCR beta chain. Its antigen is unknown. One junction end does not reproduce the germline sequence, and a read error may be involved. CDR3 size: 15 residues. Per germline, CDR1 SEHNR and CDR2 FQNEAQ (reference sequence). 13 Jbeta primers and 60 Vbeta primers were used for the PCR. The protocol was immunoSEQ multiplex PCR, while the TCRdb copy is restricted to in-frame clones and leaves out a portion. This sample has 150,000 to 200,000 clones, with roughly 80% found just once. The source of the sample is a study of cytomegalovirus exposure and HLA in healthy donors. Study context: An earlier analysis found 120 million or so unique TCR beta sequences from roughly 170 million T cells. Overall study results and limits: According to the study, roughly 180 TCR beta chains were cytomegalovirus-associated. Researchers reported in a later analysis that a missense DCLRE1C variant was tied to TCR beta V- and J-gene trimming. TCR beta V segments were, for the most part, productive about 87% or about 30% of the time in an earlier analysis.

The chain couples TRBV7-9 to TRBJ2-3; 7 nucleotides align to TRBD2. Sequencing input: PBMCs. The source is a male donor in good health and CMV-seropositive. The CDR3 coding sequence is TGTTCCAGCCGCTCCGGGAGGATGTGGACAGATACGCAGTATTTT. Translated, it gives CSSRSGRMWTDTQYF.